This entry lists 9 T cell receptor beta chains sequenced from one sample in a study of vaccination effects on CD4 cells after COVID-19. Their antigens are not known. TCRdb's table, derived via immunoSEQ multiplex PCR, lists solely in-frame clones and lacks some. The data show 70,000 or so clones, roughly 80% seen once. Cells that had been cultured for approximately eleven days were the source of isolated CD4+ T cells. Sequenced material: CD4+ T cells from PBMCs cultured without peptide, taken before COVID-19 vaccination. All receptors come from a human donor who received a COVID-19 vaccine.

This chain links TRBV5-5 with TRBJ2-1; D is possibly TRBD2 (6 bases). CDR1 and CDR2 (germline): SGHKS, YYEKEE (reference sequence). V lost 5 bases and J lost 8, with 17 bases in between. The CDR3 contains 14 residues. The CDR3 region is CASRSSAGRDEQFF. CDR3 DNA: TGTGCCAGCAGATCCTCCGCGGGACGTGATGAGCAGTTCTTC.

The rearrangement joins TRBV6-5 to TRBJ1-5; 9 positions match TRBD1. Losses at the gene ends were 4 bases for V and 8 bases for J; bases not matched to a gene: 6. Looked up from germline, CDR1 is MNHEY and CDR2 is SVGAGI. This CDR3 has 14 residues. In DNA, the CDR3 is TGTGCCAGCAGTTGGGGACAGGGAGTAAAGCCCCAGCATTTT. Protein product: CASSWGQGVKPQHF.

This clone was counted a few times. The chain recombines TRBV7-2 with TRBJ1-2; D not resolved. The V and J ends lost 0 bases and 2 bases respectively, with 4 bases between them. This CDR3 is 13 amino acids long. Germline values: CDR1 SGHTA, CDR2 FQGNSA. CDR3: CASSLAVNYGYTF. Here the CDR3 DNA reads TGTGCCAGCAGCTTAGCCGTAAACTATGGCTACACCTTC.

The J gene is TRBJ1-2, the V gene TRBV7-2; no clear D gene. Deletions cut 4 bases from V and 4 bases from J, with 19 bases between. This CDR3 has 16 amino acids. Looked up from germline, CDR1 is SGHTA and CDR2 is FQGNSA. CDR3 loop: CASSSSLGATTYGYTF. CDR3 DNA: TGTGCCAGCAGCTCCTCCTTGGGAGCTACTACCTATGGCTACACCTTC.

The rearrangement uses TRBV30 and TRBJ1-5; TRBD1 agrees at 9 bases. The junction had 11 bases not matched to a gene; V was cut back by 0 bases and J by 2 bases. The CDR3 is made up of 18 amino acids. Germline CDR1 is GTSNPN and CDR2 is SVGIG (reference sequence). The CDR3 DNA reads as TGTGCCTGGAGTGTACTAGGAAAGGGGACAGGGCGCAATCAGCCCCAGCATTTT. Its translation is CAWSVLGKGTGRNQPQHF.

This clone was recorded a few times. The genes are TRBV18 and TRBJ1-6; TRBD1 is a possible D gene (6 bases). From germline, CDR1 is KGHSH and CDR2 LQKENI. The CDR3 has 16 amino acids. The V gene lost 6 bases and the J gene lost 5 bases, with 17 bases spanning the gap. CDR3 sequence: CASSSVRGVDNSPLHF. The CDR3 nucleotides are TGTGCCAGCTCGTCCGTAAGGGGGGTGGATAATTCACCCCTCCACTTT.

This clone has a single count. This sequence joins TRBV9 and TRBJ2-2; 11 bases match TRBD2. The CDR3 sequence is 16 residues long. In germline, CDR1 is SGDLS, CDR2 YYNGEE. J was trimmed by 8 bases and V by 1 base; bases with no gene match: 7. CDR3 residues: CASSVRSGGATGELFF. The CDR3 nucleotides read TGTGCCAGCAGCGTACGTAGCGGGGGGGCAACTGGGGAGCTGTTTTTT. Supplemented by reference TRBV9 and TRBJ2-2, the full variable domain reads DSGVTQTPKHLITATGQRVTLRCSPRSGDLSVYWYQQSLDQGLQFLIQYYNGEERAKGNILERFSAQQFPDLHSELNLSSLELGDSALYFCASSVRSGGATGELFFGEGSRLTVL.

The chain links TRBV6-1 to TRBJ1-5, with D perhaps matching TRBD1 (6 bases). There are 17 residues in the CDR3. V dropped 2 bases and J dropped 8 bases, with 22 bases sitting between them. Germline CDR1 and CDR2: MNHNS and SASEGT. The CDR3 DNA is TGTGCCAGCAGTGAAATTCCCCGACAGGCCAGCAGGAAGCCCCAGCATTTT. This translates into CASSEIPRQASRKPQHF.

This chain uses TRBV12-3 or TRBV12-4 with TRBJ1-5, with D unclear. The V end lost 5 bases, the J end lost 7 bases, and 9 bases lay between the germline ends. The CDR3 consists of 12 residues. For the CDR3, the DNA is TGTGCCAGCAGTGACTCGGGGCAGCCCCAGCATTTT. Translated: CASSDSGQPQHF.